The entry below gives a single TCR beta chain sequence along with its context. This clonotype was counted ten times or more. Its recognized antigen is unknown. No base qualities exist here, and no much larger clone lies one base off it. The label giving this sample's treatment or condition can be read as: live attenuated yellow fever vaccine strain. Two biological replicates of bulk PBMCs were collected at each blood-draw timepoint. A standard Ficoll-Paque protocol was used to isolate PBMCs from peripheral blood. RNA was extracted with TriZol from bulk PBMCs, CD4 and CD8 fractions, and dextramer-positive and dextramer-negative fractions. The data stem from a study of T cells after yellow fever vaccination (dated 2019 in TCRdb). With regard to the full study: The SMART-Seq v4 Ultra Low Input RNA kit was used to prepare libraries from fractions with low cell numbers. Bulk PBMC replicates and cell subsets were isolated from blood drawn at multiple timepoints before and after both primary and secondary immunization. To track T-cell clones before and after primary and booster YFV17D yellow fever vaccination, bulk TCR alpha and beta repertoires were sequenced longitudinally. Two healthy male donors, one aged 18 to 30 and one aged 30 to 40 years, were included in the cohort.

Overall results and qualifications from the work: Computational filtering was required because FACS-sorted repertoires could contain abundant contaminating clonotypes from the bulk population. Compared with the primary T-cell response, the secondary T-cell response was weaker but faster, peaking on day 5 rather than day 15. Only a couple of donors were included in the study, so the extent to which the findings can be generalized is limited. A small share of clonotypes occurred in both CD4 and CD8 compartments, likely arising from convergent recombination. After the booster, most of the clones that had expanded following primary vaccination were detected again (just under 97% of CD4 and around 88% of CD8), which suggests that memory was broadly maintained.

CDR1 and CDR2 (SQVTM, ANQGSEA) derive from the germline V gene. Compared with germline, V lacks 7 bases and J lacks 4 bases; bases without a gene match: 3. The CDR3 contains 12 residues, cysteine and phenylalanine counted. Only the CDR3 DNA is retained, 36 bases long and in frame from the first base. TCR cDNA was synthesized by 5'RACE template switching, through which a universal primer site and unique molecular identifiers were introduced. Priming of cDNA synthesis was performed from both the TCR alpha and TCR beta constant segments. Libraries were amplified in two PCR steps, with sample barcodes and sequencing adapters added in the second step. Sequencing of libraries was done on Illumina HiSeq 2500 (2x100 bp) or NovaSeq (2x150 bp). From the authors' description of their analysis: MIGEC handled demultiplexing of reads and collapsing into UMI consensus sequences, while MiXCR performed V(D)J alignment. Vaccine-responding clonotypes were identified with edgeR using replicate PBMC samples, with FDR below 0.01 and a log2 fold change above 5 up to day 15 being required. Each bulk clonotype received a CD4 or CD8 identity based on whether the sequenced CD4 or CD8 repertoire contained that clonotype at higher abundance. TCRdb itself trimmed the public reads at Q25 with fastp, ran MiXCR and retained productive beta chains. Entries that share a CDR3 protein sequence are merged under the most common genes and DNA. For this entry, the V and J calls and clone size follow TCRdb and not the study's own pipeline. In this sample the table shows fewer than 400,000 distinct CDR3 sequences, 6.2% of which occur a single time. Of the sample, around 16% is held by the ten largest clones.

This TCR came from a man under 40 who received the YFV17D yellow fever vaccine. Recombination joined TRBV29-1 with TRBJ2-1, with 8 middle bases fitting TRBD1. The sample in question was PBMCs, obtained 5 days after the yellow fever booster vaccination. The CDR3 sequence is CSAQGAYNEQFF. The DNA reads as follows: TGCAGCGCCCAGGGGGCATACAATGAGCAGTTCTTC.